The text below deals with one TCR beta chain. The entry originates in a study of blood T cell repertoires in COVID-19. About the research overall: Samples representing acute and convalescent COVID-19 were sourced from the United States, Italy and Spain.

The V end was cut by 2 bases, the J end by 2 bases, with 7 bases between. CDR1 is MRHNA and CDR2 is SNTAGT in the germline V gene. The CDR3 length is 15 residues. Clones were read by immunoSEQ multiplex PCR, and TCRdb kept only the in-frame ones, dropping some. This repertoire shows about 76,000 clones, 90% found once; its top ten account for roughly 1.5%. The chain links TRBV6-4 to TRBJ2-6; a weak D match, TRBD1 (6 bases). The TCR sequence derives from a middle-aged man with acute or convalescent COVID-19. Material for sequencing was peripheral blood. The CDR3 here is CASSDGGAGANVLTF. The CDR3 nucleotides are TGTGCCAGCAGTGACGGGGGCGCTGGGGCCAACGTCCTGACTTTC.